Following are 32 T cell receptor beta chains from one sample sequenced in a study of low-dose radiotherapy and immunotherapy resistance in tumors. TRAV- and TRBV-specific primers primed first-strand cDNA, covering alpha and beta chains. The PCR that amplified TCRs ran for around 20 cycles, relying on a constant-region primer and a V-primer adapter. TCRdb recomputed calls from the reads with MiXCR, one row per CDR3 protein. Of nearly 7,500 distinct CDR3 sequences in the sample, 80% to 90% were seen once. Receptors originate from a human donor with advanced metastatic prostate, ovarian, gallbladder or colorectal cancer (not recorded which). This table probably holds off-target reads from a library built for another chain.

CDR3 coding DNA: TGTGCCTGGAGTGTAGGGGCAGGGGGGGATACGCAGTATTTT. This encodes CAWSVGAGGDTQYF. The chain is built from TRBV30 and TRBJ2-3; possibly TRBD1 for D (7 bases). Trimming cost V 0 bases and J 6 bases, with 13 bases left between them. The CDR3 loop spans 14 amino acids. Per germline, CDR1 GTSNPN and CDR2 SVGIG (reference sequence).

This clonotype has a single count. This chain links TRBV11-2 with TRBJ2-5; no clear D. Between the trimmed V and J ends, which lost 6 bases and 4 bases, there was a span of 15 bases. The CDR3 contains 14 residues. From germline, CDR1 is SGHAT and CDR2 FQNNGV. The CDR3 coding sequence is TGTGCCAGCAGTCCCTCCCACGAGCGAGAGACCCAGTACTTC. Its protein product is CASSPSHERETQYF.

The chain joins TRBV21-1 to TRBJ2-1; the table's D call, TRBD1, was not checked against the DNA. TRBV21-1 is given as a pseudogene. The CDR3 covers 18 residues. CDR3 bases: TGTACCAGCAGCAAAGAAGTCGTGAGCAGGGGATGGCAAAATGAGCAGTTCTTC. Translating gives CTSSKEVVSRGWQNEQFF.

This chain joins TRBV29-1 and TRBJ1-5; TRBD1 might be the D (6 bases). The CDR3 consists of 14 residues. V shed 6 bases and J shed 0 bases, with 12 bases lying between them. Germline V lookup: CDR1 SQVTM, CDR2 ANQGSEA. The CDR3, as DNA: TGCAGCGTCGGACAGCAGAATAGCAATCAGCCCCAGCATTTT. The encoded protein is CSVGQQNSNQPQHF.

This chain connects TRBV7-2 to TRBJ2-7; D possibly matches TRBD1 or TRBD2 (5 bases each). CDR1 is SGHTA, CDR2 FQGNSA, per germline. The CDR3 sequence is 15 residues long. V was trimmed by 1 base and J by 3 bases, leaving 13 bases between them. The CDR3 DNA is TGTGCCAGCAGCTTAGGGTGGGGGATCAACTACGAGCAGTACTTC. It translates to CASSLGWGINYEQYF.

The V call is TRBV5-1, the J call TRBJ2-3; 9 bases map to TRBD2. Trimming at V came to 5 bases and at J to 4 bases, leaving 11 bases not matched to a gene. The CDR3 is made up of 16 amino acids. Germline V gene lookup returns CDR1 SGHRS and CDR2 YFSETQ. This CDR3 is CASRSQRGGAPDTQYF. The DNA for the CDR3 is TGCGCCAGCAGAAGCCAGCGCGGGGGGGCCCCAGATACGCAGTATTTT.

This chain's CDR3 is CASSQVGGGTEAFF. As DNA, the CDR3 is TGTGCCAGCAGCCAAGTCGGGGGGGGCACTGAAGCTTTCTTT. V gene TRBV3-1 combines with J gene TRBJ1-1, with D perhaps TRBD1 (5 bases). Trimming shortened V by 1 base and J by 4 bases, and 10 bases separated the two germline ends. Germline CDR1 LGHDT, CDR2 YNNKEL (reference sequence). CDR3 length equals 14 residues.

The sample holds a few counts of this clonotype. This chain connects TRBV6-5 to TRBJ2-1; perhaps D is TRBD1 or TRBD2 (5 bases each). Per germline, CDR1 MNHEY and CDR2 SVGAGI. V shed 6 bases and J shed 0 bases, with 12 bases lying between them. CDR3 size: 15 residues. The CDR3 nucleotides are TGTGCCAGCAGCACCGGGGCAGACTCCTACAATGAGCAGTTCTTC. Protein product: CASSTGADSYNEQFF.

This chain joins TRBV7-6 and TRBJ2-3; D unresolved. Germline loops: CDR1 SGHVS, CDR2 FNYEAQ. V was trimmed by 1 base and J by 0 bases, leaving 2 bases between them. The CDR3 is 13 amino acids. The CDR3 sequence is CASSLGSTDTQYF. CDR3 bases: TGTGCCAGCAGCTTAGGTAGCACAGATACGCAGTATTTT. The full variable domain, rest sourced from reference TRBV7-6 and TRBJ2-3, is GAGVSQSPRYKVTKRGQDVALRCDPISGHVSLYWYRQALGQGPEFLTYFNYEAQQDKSGLPNDRFSAERPEGSISTLTIQRTEQRDSAMYRCASSLGSTDTQYFGPGTRLTVL.

This chain connects TRBV6-2 or TRBV6-3 to TRBJ2-1; D assignment may be TRBD1 or TRBD2 (5 bases each). The CDR3 is 15 residues long. In germline, CDR1 is MNHEY, CDR2 SVGEGT. The V gene lost 10 bases and the J gene lost 0 bases, with 16 bases spanning the gap. CDR3 in amino acids: CATKEGWGSYNEQFF. The CDR3 DNA reads as TGTGCCACCAAAGAGGGGTGGGGCTCCTACAATGAGCAGTTCTTC.

CDR3 residues: CASSQLLAGKYNEQFF. Written as DNA, the CDR3 is TGTGCCAGCAGTCAACTTCTAGCGGGGAAATACAATGAGCAGTTCTTC. The V and J genes are TRBV2 and TRBJ2-1; 9 bases fit TRBD2. Germline trimming cut 5 bases from V and 4 bases from J; bases unmatched to any gene: 9. The CDR3 runs to 16 residues. Germline V gene data show CDR1 as SNHLY and CDR2 as FYNNEI.

This rearrangement joins TRBV6-5 to TRBJ2-7; TRBD1 matches 8 bases. There are 15 residues in the CDR3. The V gene's germline CDR1 is MNHEY and CDR2 SVGAGI. The ends lost 2 bases at V and 5 bases at J; junction bases unmatched: 8. The CDR3 is CASSYQGTGLNEQYF. CDR3 DNA sequence: TGTGCCAGCAGTTACCAGGGGACAGGTCTCAACGAGCAGTACTTC.

The chain uses TRBV5-4 and TRBJ1-2; D is perhaps TRBD1 (6 bases). The CDR3 contains 13 residues. Germline CDR1 SGHNT, CDR2 YYREEE (reference sequence). Trimming left V 4 bases short and J 2 bases short, with 9 bases between. The chain's CDR3 is CASSQGQNYGYTF. CDR3 bases: TGTGCCAGCAGCCAGGGACAAAACTATGGCTACACCTTC.

The chain recombines TRBV12-3 or TRBV12-4 with TRBJ1-3; D is possibly TRBD1 (6 bases). V was pared by 5 bases and J by 2 bases, with 13 bases between. The CDR3 has 15 amino acids. The CDR3 DNA sequence: TGTGCCAGCAGTGGCTATCGGACAGCTGGAAACACCATATATTTT. Protein: CASSGYRTAGNTIYF.

This rearrangement joins TRBV29-1 to TRBJ1-6; D gene ambiguous. This CDR3 contains 12 residues. With 7 bases removed from V and 7 bases from J, the gap between germline ends came to 11 bases. The germline V gene has CDR1 SQVTM and CDR2 ANQGSEA. CDR3 DNA sequence: TGCAGCGCAAGGGAAGGGAATTCACCCCTCCACTTT. Translation: CSAREGNSPLHF. Supplemented by reference TRBV29-1 and TRBJ1-6, the full variable domain reads SAVISQKPSRDICQRGTSLTIQCQVDSQVTMMFWYRQQPGQSLTLIATANQGSEATYESGFVIDKFPISRPNLTFSTLTVSNMSPEDSSIYLCSAREGNSPLHFGNGTRLTVT.

The CDR3 here is CASSFGGKPQHF. CDR3 nucleotides: TGTGCCAGCAGCTTCGGGGGCAAGCCCCAGCATTTT. V usage is TRBV7-9 and J usage is TRBJ1-5, with D perhaps TRBD1 (6 bases). Per germline, CDR1 SEHNR and CDR2 FQNEAQ (reference sequence). V lost 3 bases and J lost 8, with 8 bases in between. The CDR3 covers 12 residues.

This chain connects TRBV7-2 to TRBJ2-1; 7 bases match TRBD2. V shed 6 bases and J 3 bases; nucleotides not matched to a gene: 8. The V gene's germline CDR1 is SGHTA and CDR2 FQGNSA. The CDR3 length is 15 residues. CDR3 region: CASSSGGYHYNEQFF. Written as DNA, the CDR3 is TGTGCCAGCAGTTCCGGGGGGTACCACTACAATGAGCAGTTCTTC.

In DNA form, the CDR3 reads TGTGCCAGCAGCAGGACAGGGCGGGTAAGCGAGCAGTACTTC. It encodes CASSRTGRVSEQYF. The V call is TRBV12-3 or TRBV12-4, the J call TRBJ2-7; 8 bases map to TRBD1. The CDR3 consists of 14 residues. J lost 6 bases, V lost 6 bases, and 10 bases had no gene match.

V gene TRBV11-3 combines with J gene TRBJ2-4; TRBD1 agrees at 8 bases. The V gene end was trimmed by 5 bases and the J gene end by 7 bases; junction bases not matched to a gene: 10. CDR1 and CDR2 from the germline V gene are SGHNT and YENEEA. CDR3 size: 15 residues. CDR3 in amino acids: CASSLGGRQGNIQYF. Written as DNA, the CDR3 is TGTGCCAGCAGCCTCGGAGGCCGACAGGGGAACATTCAGTACTTC.

This clonotype turned up a few times. V gene TRBV5-1 combines with J gene TRBJ1-5; no clear D gene. The CDR3 extends over 13 amino acids. V was shortened by 4 bases and J by 4 bases, with 9 bases between the two germline ends. CDR1 SGHRS and CDR2 YFSETQ come from the germline V gene. Here the CDR3 DNA reads TGCGCCAGCAGCCCCAATGGAAATCAGCCCCAGCATTTT. Residues: CASSPNGNQPQHF.

CDR3: CSVEGLAGARGDTQYF. Here the CDR3 DNA reads TGCAGCGTTGAAGGACTAGCGGGGGCCCGGGGAGATACGCAGTATTTT. This chain links TRBV29-1 with TRBJ2-3; 12 bases map to TRBD2. CDR1 and CDR2 from the germline V gene are SQVTM and ANQGSEA. The J segment lost 5 bases and the V segment lost 1 base, leaving 7 bases of the junction unmatched. This CDR3 contains 16 residues.

This clonotype has just a few counts. The chain couples TRBV5-5 to TRBJ2-3; D is ambiguous. This CDR3 is 12 amino acids long. Germline CDR1 SGHKS, CDR2 YYEKEE (reference sequence). Deletions cut 3 bases from V and 5 bases from J, with 7 bases between. DNA of the CDR3: TGTGCCAGCAGCTGGCTGGAAGATACGCAGTATTTT. This translates into CASSWLEDTQYF.

This chain joins TRBV20-1 and TRBJ1-1, with D tentatively TRBD1 (5 bases). The CDR3 covers 12 residues. Looked up from germline, CDR1 is DFQATT and CDR2 is SNEGSKA (reference sequence). Deletions cut 1 base from V and 6 bases from J, with 9 bases between. CDR3 nucleotide sequence: TGCAGTGCTAGAGCCCCACAGGCTGAAGCTTTCTTT. This gives the protein CSARAPQAEAFF.

This chain connects TRBV6-6 to TRBJ2-3; no firm D call. Trimming took 7 bases from V and 5 from J, leaving 7 bases between them. CDR3 length: 11 residues. The V gene's germline CDR1 is MNHNY and CDR2 SVGAGI (reference sequence). As DNA, the CDR3 is TGTGCCAGCACTCAGCGAGATACGCAGTATTTT. Its translation: CASTQRDTQYF.

This sequence joins TRBV3-1 and TRBJ1-4; maybe TRBD1 (5 bases). Germline-derived CDR1 and CDR2 are LGHDT and YNNKEL (reference sequence). The V end lost 0 bases, the J end lost 7 bases, and 15 bases lay between the germline ends. The CDR3 contains 16 residues. The CDR3 coding sequence is TGTGCCAGCAGCCAAGATGTCCCCGGACAAAGTGAAAAACTGTTTTTT. The encoded protein is CASSQDVPGQSEKLFF.

This clonotype was detected once. The chain links TRBV29-1 to TRBJ2-5, with D possibly being TRBD2 (5 bases). The CDR3 loop spans 14 amino acids. Looked up from germline, CDR1 is SQVTM and CDR2 is ANQGSEA. The ends were cut back, 1 base at V and 2 bases at J, with 11 bases in the middle. The DNA of the CDR3 is TGCAGCGTTGAAGGACGGAGCGGACAAGAGACCCAGTACTTC. Its protein is CSVEGRSGQETQYF.

The rearrangement joins TRBV30 to TRBJ2-7; D call uncertain. Per germline, CDR1 GTSNPN and CDR2 SVGIG (reference sequence). V was trimmed by 8 bases and J by 0 bases, leaving 20 bases between them. The CDR3 contains 15 residues. CDR3 sequence (DNA): TGTGCCCTACGGCCGACCGCCCCGAGCTCCTACGAGCAGTACTTC. This codes for CALRPTAPSSYEQYF.

The V and J genes are TRBV12-3 or TRBV12-4 and TRBJ1-5; D gene ambiguous. The CDR3 extends over 12 amino acids. V lost 6 bases to trimming and J lost 7 bases, with 10 bases between them. CDR3 amino acids: CASSSEYQPQHF. The DNA of the CDR3 is TGTGCCAGCAGCTCAGAGTACCAGCCCCAGCATTTT.

The chain recombines TRBV5-5 with TRBJ2-7, with D perhaps TRBD1 (6 bases). Germline CDR1 is SGHKS and CDR2 is YYEKEE (reference sequence). Between the trimmed V and J ends, which lost 2 bases and 6 bases, there was a span of 12 bases. This CDR3 is 13 amino acids long. DNA of the CDR3: TGTGCCAGCAGCTTAGGACAGAGGACCGAGCAGTACTTC. Protein: CASSLGQRTEQYF.

This clonotype was seen a single time. CDR3 coding DNA: TGTGCCAGCAGCCAAGAATTGGATCAGCCCCAGCATTTT. Translation gives CASSQELDQPQHF. The rearrangement uses TRBV14 and TRBJ1-5; no reliable D call. The CDR3 spans 13 residues. The germline CDR1 and CDR2 sequences are SGHDN and FVKESK. Trimming left V 0 bases short and J 5 bases short, with 5 bases between.

V and J are TRBV6-4 and TRBJ1-1; 7 bases align to TRBD1. The germline V gene encodes CDR1 MRHNA and CDR2 SNTAGT. After removal of 10 bases from V and 0 bases from J, the junction contained 5 bases not matched to a gene. CDR3 size: 13 residues. CDR3 sequence (DNA): TGTGCCACGTCACAGGGGATGAACACTGAAGCTTTCTTT. It codes for CATSQGMNTEAFF.

The chain uses TRBV2 and TRBJ1-6; D not resolved. This CDR3 has 15 amino acids. Germline CDR1 SNHLY, CDR2 FYNNEI. Trimming removed 1 base from V and 8 bases from J, with 12 bases in between. In DNA, the CDR3 is TGTGCCAGCAGTGAAGAGACTCTAAGTCATTCACCCCTCCACTTT. Translating gives CASSEETLSHSPLHF.